The 7 T cell receptor beta chains reported below all come from one sample, sequenced in a study of CD8 T cells in Susac syndrome. Roughly 0.45 to 1 ug RNA was reverse transcribed with random hexamers. TCRdb fed the immunoSEQ multiplex PCR reads into MiXCR, producing one record per CDR3 protein. The data contain 75,000 to 95,000 distinct CDR3 sequences, about 93% of them seen just once; the ten biggest clones take up around 0.45%. Sequenced: CD8+ T cells from PBMCs. The source of these receptors is a human donor with Susac syndrome.

CDR3 loop: CASSHGGNNEQFF. In DNA, the CDR3 is TGTGCCAGCAGCCACGGGGGGAACAATGAGCAGTTCTTC. The chain combines TRBV5-6 with TRBJ2-1, with TRBD2 matching 7 bases. With V trimmed by 4 bases and J by 5 bases, 3 bases remained unmatched. CDR1 and CDR2 (germline): SGHDT, YYEEEE. This CDR3 spans 13 amino acids.

The chain has TRBV6-1 and TRBJ2-1; D is possibly TRBD2 (5 bases). The V and J ends lost 6 bases and 7 bases respectively, with 7 bases between them. The germline V gene has CDR1 MNHNS and CDR2 SASEGT. This CDR3 has 11 residues. CDR3 sequence: CASRERNEQFF. The CDR3 DNA reads as TGTGCCAGCAGAGAGCGGAATGAGCAGTTCTTC.

The chain combines TRBV29-1 with TRBJ2-1; 16 bases match TRBD2. The CDR3 runs 16 residues. Trimming at V came to 6 bases and at J to 2 bases, leaving 4 bases not matched to a gene. The germline gives CDR1 SQVTM, CDR2 ANQGSEA. CDR3 in amino acids: CSVTGTSGRAYNEQFF. The CDR3 bases are TGCAGCGTGACCGGGACTAGCGGGAGGGCCTACAATGAGCAGTTCTTC.

The rearrangement uses TRBV6-1 and TRBJ2-2; TRBD2 might be the D (5 bases). Looked up from germline, CDR1 is MNHNS and CDR2 is SASEGT. V lost 7 bases, J lost 6 bases, and 15 bases lay in between. CDR3 length: 14 amino acids. CDR3 in amino acids: CASTLTRGSGELFF. CDR3 DNA sequence: TGTGCCAGCACCCTTACACGGGGATCCGGGGAGCTGTTTTTT.

The rearrangement uses TRBV6-5 and TRBJ1-4, with D possibly being TRBD1 (5 bases). The germline V gene encodes CDR1 MNHEY and CDR2 SVGAGI. V was clipped by 7 bases and J by 5 bases, with 14 bases between them. The CDR3 has 14 amino acids. This CDR3 reads CASKHWGGNEKLFF. The CDR3, as DNA: TGTGCCAGCAAACATTGGGGCGGGAATGAAAAACTGTTTTTT.

V gene TRBV7-6 combines with J gene TRBJ2-5; 7 nucleotides agree with TRBD1. CDR1 and CDR2 (germline): SGHVS, FNYEAQ. V was pared by 0 bases and J by 5 bases, with 6 bases of the junction left unmatched. The CDR3 has 15 amino acids. CDR3 sequence reads: CASSLAEGARETQYF. CDR3 DNA: TGTGCCAGCAGCTTAGCAGAGGGGGCGCGGGAGACCCAGTACTTC.

The genes are TRBV4-2 and TRBJ2-7; D call uncertain. The length of the CDR3 is 14 residues. Germline V lookup: CDR1 LGHNA, CDR2 YNFKEQ. Trimming removed 1 base from V and 4 bases from J, with 11 bases in between. Here the CDR3 DNA reads TGTGCCAGCAGCCAAGCTGGGTCGGTGTACGAGCAGTACTTC. It is translated as CASSQAGSVYEQYF.